This T cell receptor beta chain was identified during a study of response to subunit inactivated influenza vaccine (dated by TCRdb to 2017 to 2018). A note on the overall study: Deep quantitative T cell receptor repertoire profiling was used in the study to track responses to a trivalent subunit inactivated influenza vaccine. Overall study outcomes, separate from this receptor: The authors suggested that each seasonal influenza vaccination may recruit only a limited number of new T cells.

Libraries were constructed by RT-PCR. The data were produced on an Illumina HiSeq 2500. TCRdb handled the public reads itself, with Q25 trimming in fastp and clone calling in MiXCR, and kept productive beta chains. Entries that share a CDR3 protein sequence are merged under the most common genes and DNA. The sample profile shows around 790,000 distinct CDR3 sequences; around 21% of them were found once. Of the sample, roughly a tenth falls within the top ten clones. To note about this clonotype: The clone's antigen remains unknown. Per-base quality was not reported, and no clone a single base away is much larger than it.

The specimen was PBMCs from blood, collected around 5 days after vaccination. The receptor comes from a man aged 45-60 years who received an inactivated influenza vaccine. Donor details come from another sample of the same person, matched by shared clones.

CDR3 protein: CSADGDSSYNEQFF. The base sequence is TGCAGTGCTGATGGGGATAGCTCCTACAATGAGCAGTTCTTC. The rearranged chain carries TRBV20-1 and TRBJ2-1, with no reliable assignment of the D segment. CDR1 and CDR2 are read off the germline V gene (reference sequence) as DFQATT and SNEGSKA. V is cut by 5 bases and J by 0 bases, and the space between the germline ends is 11 bases. The CDR3 holds 14 amino acids from the cysteine to the phenylalanine. Of all the DNA, just the CDR3 is kept, 42 bases in frame from base 1.